This T cell receptor beta chain stems from a study of T cells in Graves' hyperthyroidism and ophthalmopathy. RNA transcripts provided the source from which TCR beta CDR3 regions were amplified. TCR CDR3 regions were first amplified by RT-PCR with HTBI primers. TCRdb reprocessed the multiplex PCR reads via MiXCR and lists one record per CDR3 protein. The top ten clones hold about 14% of a sample with around 520,000 distinct CDR3 sequences, around 15% of them seen once. Study-level findings and limits: Ophthalmopathy stood apart from stable hyperthyroidism in a 13 V-J model. Onset of ophthalmopathy came a median approximately 6.9 months after the model predicted it.

The sample holds many counts of this clonotype. Its antigen remains unknown. Germline values: CDR1 SGHRS, CDR2 YFSETQ. V lost 2 bases to trimming and J lost 2 bases, with 12 bases between them. The CDR3 extends over 15 amino acids. This chain connects TRBV5-1 to TRBJ2-3; no clear D. The sequenced sample was blood. The origin of this receptor is a woman in her thirties or forties with Graves' hyperthyroidism. CDR3 DNA sequence: TGCGCCAGCAGCTTCAAAGGGTCAATCACAGATACGCAGTATTTT. It is translated as CASSFKGSITDTQYF. The full variable domain, in which reference TRBV5-1 and TRBJ2-3 provide the parts outside the CDR3, is KAGVTQTPRYLIKTRGQQVTLSCSPISGHRSVSWYQQTPGQGLQFLFEYFSETQRNKGNFPGRFSGRQFSNSRSEMNVSTLELGDSALYLCASSFKGSITDTQYFGPGTRLTVL.